The rows below give T cell receptor beta chains drawn from one sample of a study of cytomegalovirus exposure and HLA in healthy donors. Sequencing was performed with immunoSEQ multiplex PCR; in TCRdb, only in-frame clones are kept and a portion is missing. The sample has about 130,000 clones; 65% to 90% are singletons. The sequencing sample was made of PBMCs. All receptors derive from a man aged 18 to 30 in good health and CMV-seronegative. Both conserved end residues are part of each CDR3. A D gene is named only where the DNA matches it firmly. Rows give clone size only sometimes, using once, few, many, or a class for an expanded clone.

j_call d_call cdr3_length v_call clone_size cdr3_aa cdr3_nt
TRBJ2-7 TRBD1 12 TRBV6-1 NA CASTYRGEEQYF TGTGCCAGCACCTACAGGGGCGAGGAGCAGTACTTC
TRBJ2-2 NA 14 TRBV15 NA CATSRDQVPGELFF TGTGCCACCAGCAGAGATCAGGTCCCCGGGGAGCTGTTTTTT
TRBJ1-1 NA 13 TRBV28 NA CASSPSGRTEAFF TGTGCCAGCAGTCCTAGTGGGAGGACTGAAGCTTTCTTT
TRBJ2-7 NA 13 TRBV4-3 NA CASSQTQGYEQYF TGCGCCAGCAGCCAGACACAGGGCTACGAGCAGTACTTC
TRBJ1-4 NA 14 TRBV4-3 NA CASSQVLSGEKLFF TGCGCCAGCAGCCAAGTGTTATCCGGGGAAAAACTGTTTTTT
TRBJ1-2 TRBD1 15 TRBV6-5 few CASSFSGTANYGYTF TGTGCCAGCAGTTTTTCCGGGACAGCTAACTATGGCTACACCTTC
TRBJ2-7 NA 17 TRBV5-1 few CASSFNYRQGGTYEQYF TGCGCCAGCAGCTTCAACTATAGACAGGGAGGAACCTACGAGCAGTACTTC
TRBJ1-5 NA 13 TRBV15 NA CATASRGYQPQHF TGTGCCACCGCCTCCCGGGGGTATCAGCCCCAGCATTTT
TRBJ1-1 TRBD1 13 TRBV28 NA CASSIQGRAEAFF TGTGCCAGCAGTATACAGGGGAGAGCTGAAGCTTTCTTT
TRBJ2-1 TRBD2 15 TRBV29-1 NA CSVEGRLAGTNEQFF TGCAGCGTTGAAGGACGGCTAGCGGGGACCAATGAGCAGTTCTTC
TRBJ1-1 TRBD1 17 TRBV14 NA CASSHAGTGGENTEAFF TGTGCCAGCAGCCATGCCGGGACAGGGGGCGAGAACACTGAAGCTTTCTTT
TRBJ2-7 NA 14 TRBV18 few CASSDLQGSYEQYF TGTGCCAGCTCCGACCTACAGGGTTCCTACGAGCAGTACTTC
TRBJ2-2 TRBD2 15 TRBV2 NA CASTTSGKDTGELFF TGTGCCAGCACGACTAGCGGGAAGGACACCGGGGAGCTGTTTTTT
TRBJ2-3 NA 13 TRBV7-2 few CASTRDSTDTQYF TGTGCCAGCACCAGGGATAGCACAGATACGCAGTATTTT
TRBJ1-5 TRBD1 15 TRBV6-5 NA CASSSGQDSNQPQHF TGTGCCAGCAGTTCGGGACAGGATAGCAATCAGCCCCAGCATTTT
TRBJ2-1 TRBD2 17 TRBV4-2 NA CASSQDLLAGGYNEQFF TGTGCCAGCAGCCAAGACCTCCTAGCGGGGGGTTACAATGAGCAGTTCTTC
TRBJ1-6 NA 17 TRBV5-5 once CASSLWRGSSYNSPLHF TGTGCCAGCAGCTTGTGGCGGGGGAGCTCCTATAATTCACCCCTCCACTTT
TRBJ1-5 NA 15 TRBV2 NA CASSDFWAANQPQHF TGTGCCAGCAGTGATTTCTGGGCAGCTAATCAGCCCCAGCATTTT
TRBJ1-3 NA 15 TRBV4-1 NA CASSLLGRGGNTIYF TGCGCCAGCAGCCTCCTCGGCAGGGGTGGAAACACCATATATTTT
TRBJ1-1 NA 15 TRBV5-5 NA CASSPPGGENTEAFF TGTGCCAGCAGCCCTCCCGGAGGGGAGAACACTGAAGCTTTCTTT
TRBJ1-5 NA 13 TRBV2 NA CASSWTVNQPQHF TGTGCCAGCAGTTGGACAGTCAATCAGCCCCAGCATTTT
TRBJ2-1 TRBD2 16 TRBV15 NA CATSRVRLAGENEQFF TGTGCCACCAGCAGAGTCAGACTAGCGGGGGAGAATGAGCAGTTCTTC
TRBJ2-5 NA 13 TRBV30 NA CAWSRGGSGTQYF TGTGCCTGGAGCCGCGGGGGCTCCGGGACCCAGTACTTC
TRBJ1-1 NA 15 TRBV6-5 NA CASNLRWGMNTEAFF TGTGCCAGCAATTTGAGGTGGGGCATGAACACTGAAGCTTTCTTT
TRBJ1-2 NA 15 TRBV5-1 once CASSLEAQGRGGYTF TGCGCCAGCAGCTTGGAAGCGCAGGGGCGAGGTGGCTACACCTTC
TRBJ2-7 NA 18 TRBV5-1 NA CASSLIPGTVGQSYEQYF TGCGCCAGCAGCTTGATACCCGGAACTGTAGGACAGTCCTACGAGCAGTACTTC
TRBJ1-1 NA 13 TRBV5-6 NA CASSPTGNTEAFF TGTGCCAGCAGCCCGACAGGGAACACTGAAGCTTTCTTT
TRBJ1-1 NA 12 TRBV6-1 NA CASSDWGAAAFF TGTGCCAGCAGTGACTGGGGAGCAGCGGCTTTCTTT
TRBJ2-7 NA 15 TRBV28 NA CASSFPDTNSYEQYF TGTGCCAGCAGTTTCCCTGACACGAACTCCTACGAGCAGTACTTC
TRBJ1-1 TRBD1 15 TRBV4-1 NA CASSQPRAGQAEAFF TGCGCCAGCAGCCAACCCCGCGCGGGACAGGCTGAAGCTTTCTTT
TRBJ2-1 TRBD2 16 TRBV18 NA CASSPPGGVRYNEQFF TGTGCCAGCTCACCACCGGGGGGGGTGCGGTACAATGAGCAGTTCTTC
TRBJ2-5 NA 13 TRBV27 NA CASRSRGLETQYF TGTGCCAGCAGATCAAGGGGTTTAGAGACCCAGTACTTC
TRBJ2-1 NA 14 TRBV7-9 NA CASSSTTGYNEQFF TGTGCCAGCAGCTCCACTACAGGATACAATGAGCAGTTCTTC
TRBJ1-5 NA 14 TRBV30 NA CAWSFQGRSQPQHF TGTGCCTGGAGTTTCCAGGGAAGGAGCCAGCCCCAGCATTTT
TRBJ2-3 NA 16 TRBV7-2 NA CASSGLSSRATDTQYF TGTGCCAGCAGCGGACTTTCGTCGCGGGCCACAGATACGCAGTATTTT
TRBJ1-3 NA 16 TRBV4-3 NA CASSQDWVGGGNTIYF TGCGCCAGCAGCCAAGATTGGGTAGGAGGTGGAAACACCATATATTTT
TRBJ2-7 TRBD1 12 TRBV19 NA CATRDRPYEQYF TGTGCCACTCGGGACAGACCCTACGAGCAGTACTTC
TRBJ1-5 TRBD1 16 TRBV6-6 NA CASSWNRGYSNQPQHF TGTGCCAGCAGTTGGAACAGGGGTTATAGCAATCAGCCCCAGCATTTT
TRBJ1-2 NA 16 TRBV29-1 NA CSVDQDRYGGRRGYTF TGCAGCGTCGACCAGGACAGATATGGCGGCCGACGGGGCTACACCTTC
TRBJ2-7 NA 13 TRBV6-1 NA CASTRGLPYEQYF TGTGCCAGCACTAGGGGGTTGCCCTACGAGCAGTACTTC
TRBJ1-1 NA 12 TRBV6-6 NA CASSYGHTEAFF TGTGCCAGCAGTTACGGGCACACTGAAGCTTTCTTT
TRBJ1-4 NA 17 TRBV5-6 NA CASSTRRSASTNEKLFF TGTGCCAGCAGCACGAGGCGGAGTGCTTCAACTAATGAAAAACTGTTTTTT
TRBJ1-5 NA 14 TRBV27 NA CASSHGGSTQPQHF TGTGCCAGCAGCCACGGGGGTTCCACTCAGCCCCAGCATTTT
TRBJ2-7 NA 13 TRBV29-1 NA CSVDGPQGYEQYF TGCAGCGTTGACGGACCGCAGGGCTACGAGCAGTACTTC
TRBJ2-1 TRBD1 15 TRBV10-3 NA CAISGPGQGPNEQFF TGTGCCATCAGTGGACCGGGACAGGGGCCCAATGAGCAGTTCTTC
TRBJ2-6 TRBD1 16 TRBV6-1 NA CASSGTGGGGANVLTF TGTGCCAGCAGTGGCACAGGGGGCGGTGGGGCCAACGTCCTGACTTTC
TRBJ2-1 TRBD2 19 TRBV7-6 NA CASSSGLAGALSSYNEQFF TGTGCCAGCAGCTCGGGACTAGCGGGGGCCCTTAGCTCCTACAATGAGCAGTTCTTC
TRBJ2-1 NA 15 TRBV7-8 NA CASSSQAGITNEQFF TGTGCCAGCAGCTCGCAGGCAGGAATTACGAATGAGCAGTTCTTC
TRBJ1-2 NA 14 TRBV4-3 NA CASSKRQIPYGYTF TGCGCCAGCAGCAAACGACAAATCCCCTATGGCTACACCTTC
TRBJ1-6 TRBD1 13 TRBV7-8 NA CASSLRQGRPLHF TGTGCCAGCAGCCTGAGACAGGGGCGGCCCCTCCACTTT
TRBJ2-3 TRBD1 15 TRBV30 NA CASTSGNRGPDTQYF TGTGCCTCCACTTCCGGGAACAGGGGTCCAGATACGCAGTATTTT
TRBJ1-2 TRBD1 14 TRBV4-3 NA CASSQSGQGMGYTF TGCGCCAGCAGCCAAAGCGGACAGGGAATGGGCTACACCTTC
TRBJ1-2 NA 9 TRBV29-1 NA CSPDYGYTF TGCAGCCCTGACTATGGCTACACCTTC
TRBJ2-7 TRBD2 14 TRBV5-1 NA CASSLDPSGGSKYF TGCGCCAGCAGCTTGGATCCTAGCGGGGGTTCTAAGTACTTC
TRBJ2-2 NA 14 TRBV19 once CASILTGSTGELFF TGTGCCAGCATACTCACAGGGAGCACCGGGGAGCTGTTTTTT
TRBJ2-7 NA 15 TRBV5-4 NA CASSWSERRGYEQYF TGTGCCAGCAGCTGGTCGGAGCGGAGGGGCTACGAGCAGTACTTC
TRBJ1-5 NA 12 TRBV6-6 NA CASSLFNQPQHF TGTGCCAGCAGCCTATTCAATCAGCCCCAGCATTTT
TRBJ1-6 TRBD1 14 TRBV5-4 NA CASSPTGGFSPLHF TGTGCCAGCAGTCCGACAGGGGGTTTTTCACCCCTCCACTTT
TRBJ2-7 NA 13 TRBV28 few CASSLLDFYEQYF TGTGCCAGCAGCCTACTGGACTTTTACGAGCAGTACTTC
TRBJ2-7 TRBD2 15 TRBV7-2 NA CASSFADLAGGGQYF TGTGCCAGCAGCTTCGCTGACTTAGCGGGAGGGGGGCAGTACTTC